This is a list of T cell receptor beta chains from one sample in a study of T cells in Graves' hyperthyroidism and ophthalmopathy. TCRdb independently ran MiXCR on the multiplex PCR reads; one entry per CDR3 protein. The sample carries more than 300,000 distinct CDR3 sequences, 18% recorded once. The sequenced sample was blood. Every receptor here comes from a man in his late teens or twenties with Graves' ophthalmopathy. The CDR3 runs from the conserved cysteine through the conserved F or W. D genes are given only for firm matches. Clone size appears in some rows only: once, few, many, or a class for an expanded clone.

>TRBJ1-6|.|.|TRBV13
TGTGCCAGCAGCTTAGGGGTCATTTCACCCCTCCACTTT
CASSLGVISPLHF
>TRBJ2-1|many|TRBD1|TRBV28
TGTGCCAGCAACTTCGACAGGGGGCCGAATGAGCAGTTCTTC
CASNFDRGPNEQFF
>TRBJ1-2|.|TRBD1|TRBV11-2
TGTGCCAGCAGCTTCCCACACAGGACAGGCTTGAATGGCTACACCTTC
CASSFPHRTGLNGYTF
>TRBJ2-7|many|TRBD1|TRBV6-1
TGTGCCAGCAGTCCGGGGACAGGGAAGTACGAGCAGTACTTC
CASSPGTGKYEQYF
>TRBJ2-7|few|.|TRBV29-1
TGCAGCGCGGGACGGGATAACTCCTACGAGCAGTACTTC
CSAGRDNSYEQYF
>TRBJ1-1|many|.|TRBV15
TGTGCCACCAGCAGAGACCAAGGAGTGAACACTGAAGCTTTCTTT
CATSRDQGVNTEAFF
>TRBJ1-6|.|.|TRBV9
TGTGCCAGCAGCGTCGATGGTTCACCCCTCCACTTT
CASSVDGSPLHF
>TRBJ1-1|many|TRBD1|TRBV7-6
TGTGCCAGCAGCCCAGGGACAGGGGGGCGGACTGAAGCTTTCTTT
CASSPGTGGRTEAFF
>TRBJ2-5|.|TRBD2|TRBV24-1
TGTGCCACCAGTGATCCAGTACTAGCGGGGGGACAAGAGACCCAGTACTTC
CATSDPVLAGGQETQYF
>TRBJ1-5|many|.|TRBV6-5
TGTGCCAGCAGTTCCGGGCAGGCAGTTCAGCCCCAGCATTTT
CASSSGQAVQPQHF
>TRBJ2-3|many|.|TRBV7-8
TGTGCCAGCAGCATCCAGCATTCCACAGATACGCAGTATTTT
CASSIQHSTDTQYF
>TRBJ2-3|many|TRBD2|TRBV5-4
TGTGCCAGCAGCTTGGGGACTAGCGTCAACACAGATACGCAGTATTTT
CASSLGTSVNTDTQYF
>TRBJ2-3|.|.|TRBV6-1
TGTGCCAGCAGTTTCTATCCTGGGGATACGCAGTATTTT
CASSFYPGDTQYF
>TRBJ1-1|few|.|TRBV5-4
TGTGCCAGCAGCCCCCGGACCGAGCTTCCCATGAACACTGAAGCTTTCTTT
CASSPRTELPMNTEAFF
>TRBJ2-7|many|.|TRBV27
TGTGCCAGCAGTTTATCTTCGGGGGCCTACTACGAGCAGTACTTC
CASSLSSGAYYEQYF
>TRBJ1-6|few|.|TRBV12-3/TRBV12-4
TGTGCCAGCAGGCCTGAGATGGTCGTGCGTTCACCCCTCCACTTT
CASRPEMVVRSPLHF
>TRBJ2-3|many|TRBD2|TRBV6-5
TGTGCCAGCAGTTACACTACTAGCGGGGGAACAGATACGCAGTATTTT
CASSYTTSGGTDTQYF
>TRBJ2-3|.|.|TRBV19
TGTGCCAGTAAAGCAGAGGGTACAGATACGCAGTATTTT
CASKAEGTDTQYF
>TRBJ1-4|many|.|TRBV11-2
TGTGCCAGCAGCTTAAGGCAAAATGAAAAACTGTTTTTT
CASSLRQNEKLFF
>TRBJ1-5|.|TRBD1|TRBV2
TGTGCCAGCAGGGAACGAACAGGGGGCGGTCAGCCCCAGCATTTT
CASRERTGGGQPQHF
>TRBJ1-1|many|.|TRBV18
TGTGCCAGCTCACCACCATCTACCCTGGGCACTGAAGCTTTCTTT
CASSPPSTLGTEAFF
>TRBJ2-2|many|.|TRBV2
TGTGCCAGTATCAAACAGGACACCGGGGAGCTGTTTTTT
CASIKQDTGELFF
>TRBJ2-6|many|TRBD2|TRBV7-2
TGTGCCAGCAGCTCCCGCGGGGGGCCCCGGGCCAACGTCCTGACTTTC
CASSSRGGPRANVLTF
>TRBJ2-4|.|TRBD2|TRBV19
TGTGCCAGTAGTGGACTAGCGGGGGACAAAAACATTCAGTACTTC
CASSGLAGDKNIQYF
>TRBJ1-4|many|.|TRBV3-1
TGTGCCAGCAGCCAGTTTGGGGGGACTGTCGAAAAACTGTTTTTT
CASSQFGGTVEKLFF
>TRBJ1-1|many|.|TRBV7-8
TGTGCCAGCAGCTTAAGGGGTCAAGGGAGGAGTGAAGCTTTCTTT
CASSLRGQGRSEAFF
>TRBJ2-7|many|.|TRBV28
TGTGCCAGCAGTTTCGCTCTGGACACCCTCTCCTACGAGCAGTACTTC
CASSFALDTLSYEQYF
>TRBJ2-1|many|.|TRBV7-3
TGTGCCAGCAGACCCAGTGGGGGGGCGGCGAACAATGAGCAGTTCTTC
CASRPSGGAANNEQFF
>TRBJ1-1|.|.|TRBV9
TGTGCCAGCAGCGTAGCGGGGGCGGGTGAAGCTTTCTTT
CASSVAGAGEAFF
>TRBJ2-6|.|.|TRBV6-1
TGTGCCAGCACCACGACAGGCCCCCGCTCTGGGGCCAACGTCCTGACTTTC
CASTTTGPRSGANVLTF
>TRBJ1-6|.|.|TRBV10-3
TGTGCCATCGGGCCGGGACAATATAATTCACCCCTCCACTTT
CAIGPGQYNSPLHF
>TRBJ1-6|once|.|TRBV10-3
TGTGCCATCGGGCCAGGGAGAGAGAATAATTCACCCCTCCACTTT
CAIGPGRENNSPLHF
>TRBJ1-1|.|.|TRBV20-1
TGCAGTGCTTGGCGGGGCGACACTGAAGCTTTCTTT
CSAWRGDTEAFF
>TRBJ1-4|.|TRBD1|TRBV20-1
TGCAGTGCTGAGGACAGGGGACGGGATGAAAAACTGTTTTTT
CSAEDRGRDEKLFF
>TRBJ2-6|.|.|TRBV19
TGTGCCAGTAGTATATCACAGGGCATCCCTGGGGCCAACGTCCTGACTTTC
CASSISQGIPGANVLTF
>TRBJ2-2|.|.|TRBV7-9
TGTGCCAGCAGCGAAGGAGGGATGGGTTCCACCGGGGAGCTGTTTTTT
CASSEGGMGSTGELFF
>TRBJ1-2|many|.|TRBV18
TGTGCCAGCTCACGAGAGGAATACGGCGGCTACACCTTC
CASSREEYGGYTF
>TRBJ1-5|many|.|TRBV2
TGTGCCAGCAGTGCGACAGGTTCGTATCAGCCCCAGCATTTT
CASSATGSYQPQHF
>TRBJ2-1|many|.|TRBV12-3/TRBV12-4
TGTGCCAGCAGCCCGCCCGATGGCCACCAGTTCTTC
CASSPPDGHQFF
>TRBJ2-3|few|.|TRBV5-1
TGCGCCAGCAGCCACTCGCGGGACGGAGATACGCAGTATTTT
CASSHSRDGDTQYF
>TRBJ1-6|many|.|TRBV2
TGTGCCAGCCGAGCCGGGACGGAGATTAATTCACCCCTCCACTTT
CASRAGTEINSPLHF
>TRBJ2-7|many|.|TRBV7-9
TGTGCCAGCAGCCTCCTAGGGGATCGCTACGAGCAGTACTTC
CASSLLGDRYEQYF
>TRBJ2-3|many|.|TRBV28
TGTGCCAGCAGTTTTTGGGGAAGTTCGGATACGCAGTATTTT
CASSFWGSSDTQYF
>TRBJ2-7|once|TRBD2|TRBV14
TGTGCCAGCAGCCTCGAGCGGGGAGCCTACGAGCAGTACTTC
CASSLERGAYEQYF
>TRBJ2-5|few|TRBD1|TRBV4-1
TGCGCCAGCAGCCAACAATTTGACAGGGGAGAGACCCAGTACTTC
CASSQQFDRGETQYF
>TRBJ2-1|.|TRBD1|TRBV6-1
TGTGCCAGCAGCCCCACCGGGACAGGGATTTTCCATGAGCAGTTCTTC
CASSPTGTGIFHEQFF
>TRBJ2-5|.|TRBD1|TRBV5-5
TGTGCCAGCAGCTTGGGCGTGGGCAGGGGGCCGGGAGAGACCCAGTACTTC
CASSLGVGRGPGETQYF
>TRBJ1-1|many|.|TRBV4-1
TGCGCCAGCAGCCAAATCCGTCAGCTGAACACTGAAGCTTTCTTT
CASSQIRQLNTEAFF
>TRBJ2-2|many|.|TRBV3-1
TGTGCCAGCAGCCAAAGGGACACCAAAAGGGAGCTGTTTTTT
CASSQRDTKRELFF
>TRBJ2-1|once|.|TRBV12-3/TRBV12-4
TGTGCCGGCAGTCCCGAGGGGGGGGGCTACAATGAGCAGTTCTTC
CAGSPEGGGYNEQFF
>TRBJ2-3|many|.|TRBV4-1
TGCGCCAGCAGCCAAGATTTGGGGCGGACAGATACGCAGTATTTT
CASSQDLGRTDTQYF
>TRBJ2-3|many|TRBD2|TRBV7-8
TGTGCCAGCCTTGGACTAGCGGGGAGCACAGATACGCAGTATTTT
CASLGLAGSTDTQYF
>TRBJ1-1|many|.|TRBV9
TGTGCCAGCAGCGTAACAGGCCTCGAGAACACTGAAGCTTTCTTT
CASSVTGLENTEAFF
>TRBJ1-1|.|.|TRBV7-2
TGTGCCAGCAGCTTATCAGTAACTCCCAACACTGAAGCTTTCTTT
CASSLSVTPNTEAFF
>TRBJ1-1|.|TRBD1|TRBV6-1
TGTGCCAGCAGTGGGCCTTCAGGGGGCATGAACACTGAAGCTTTCTTT
CASSGPSGGMNTEAFF
>TRBJ2-7|.|TRBD1|TRBV10-2
TGCGCCAGCAGGGGGGGACAGGAGAGCTCCTACGAGCAGTACTTC
CASRGGQESSYEQYF
>TRBJ1-3|few|TRBD1|TRBV28
TGTGCCAGCACCCTGACCGGGACAGCCAACTCTGGAAACACCATATATTTT
CASTLTGTANSGNTIYF
>TRBJ1-6|.|TRBD1|TRBV20-1
TGCAGTGCAGTTGGGCAGGGGGCTTGGTCACCCCTCCACTTT
CSAVGQGAWSPLHF
>TRBJ2-2|.|TRBD1|TRBV9
TGTGCCAGCAGCCATACGACAGGGGGGAACACCGGGGAGCTGTTTTTT
CASSHTTGGNTGELFF
>TRBJ2-5|.|.|TRBV29-1
TGCAGCGTTGATAGACTTTTGGAAGAGACCCAGTACTTC
CSVDRLLEETQYF